The source of this T cell receptor (beta chain) is a study of T-cell reconstitution after alpha-beta-depleted transplantation in children. Findings of the study overall: Surviving recipient T cells and thymic progenitors produced the high day-60 TCRbeta diversity seen in some patients. Expanded clones from the graft, numbering several hundred, reportedly supplied alpha-beta T cells about two months after transplant.

About this clonotype: The target antigen is unknown.

CDR1 and CDR2 from the germline V gene are MNHNS and SASEGT. This CDR3 spans 15 amino acids. Losses at the gene ends were 5 bases for V and 1 base for J; bases not matched to a gene: 2. As it was prepared, the TCRbeta library received unique molecular identifiers. TCRdb called the PCR reads again in MiXCR, with one record for every CDR3 protein. The sample has fewer than 500,000 distinct CDR3 sequences; about 45% are singletons. The source was PBMCs, collected before TCRalphabeta/CD19-depleted stem cell transplant. The TCR was taken from a girl aged 2 to 9 with aplastic anemia, due to receive a stem cell transplant. The V gene is TRBV6-1, the J gene TRBJ2-3, with TRBD2 identical over 11 bases. CDR3 DNA sequence: TGTGCCAGCAGTCAACTAGCGGGGGGCACAGATACGCAGTATTTT. Translating it yields CASSQLAGGTDTQYF.